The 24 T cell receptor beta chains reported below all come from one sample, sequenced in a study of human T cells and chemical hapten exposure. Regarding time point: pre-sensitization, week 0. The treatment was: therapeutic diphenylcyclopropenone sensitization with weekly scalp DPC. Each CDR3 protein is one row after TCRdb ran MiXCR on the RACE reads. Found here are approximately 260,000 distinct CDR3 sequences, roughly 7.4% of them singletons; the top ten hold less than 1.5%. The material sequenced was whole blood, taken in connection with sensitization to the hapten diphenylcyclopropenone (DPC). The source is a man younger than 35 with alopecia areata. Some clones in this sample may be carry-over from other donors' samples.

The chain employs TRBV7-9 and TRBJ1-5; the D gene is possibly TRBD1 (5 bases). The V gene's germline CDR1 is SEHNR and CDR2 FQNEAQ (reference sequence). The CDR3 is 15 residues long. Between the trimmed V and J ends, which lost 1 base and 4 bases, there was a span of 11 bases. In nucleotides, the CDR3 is TGTGCCAGCAGCTTAGATGGCAGGGAAAATCAGCCCCAGCATTTT. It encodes CASSLDGRENQPQHF.

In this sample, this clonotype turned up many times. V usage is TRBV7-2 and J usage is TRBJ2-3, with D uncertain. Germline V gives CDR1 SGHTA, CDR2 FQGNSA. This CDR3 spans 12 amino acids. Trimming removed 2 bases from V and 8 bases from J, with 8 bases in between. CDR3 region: CASSLFRVTQYF. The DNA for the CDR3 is TGTGCCAGCAGCTTATTCCGGGTTACGCAGTATTTT.

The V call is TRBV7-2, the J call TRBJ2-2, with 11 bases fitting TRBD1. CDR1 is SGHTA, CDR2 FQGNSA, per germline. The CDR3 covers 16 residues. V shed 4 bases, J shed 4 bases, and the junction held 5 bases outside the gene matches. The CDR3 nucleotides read TGTGCCAGCAGCTGGACAGGGGGCGGGAGCACCGGGGAGCTGTTTTTT. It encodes CASSWTGGGSTGELFF.

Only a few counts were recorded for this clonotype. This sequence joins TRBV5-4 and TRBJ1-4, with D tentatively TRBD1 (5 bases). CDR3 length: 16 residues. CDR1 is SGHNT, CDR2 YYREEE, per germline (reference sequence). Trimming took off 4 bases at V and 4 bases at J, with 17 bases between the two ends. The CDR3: CASSGPAGGVNEKLFF. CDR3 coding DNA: TGTGCCAGCAGCGGACCAGCCGGGGGAGTTAATGAAAAACTGTTTTTT.

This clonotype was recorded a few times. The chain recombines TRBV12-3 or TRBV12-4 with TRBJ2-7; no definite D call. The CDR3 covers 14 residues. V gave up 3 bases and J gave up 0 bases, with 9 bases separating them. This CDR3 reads CASSFTDPSYEQYF. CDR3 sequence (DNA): TGTGCCAGCAGTTTTACAGACCCCTCCTACGAGCAGTACTTC.

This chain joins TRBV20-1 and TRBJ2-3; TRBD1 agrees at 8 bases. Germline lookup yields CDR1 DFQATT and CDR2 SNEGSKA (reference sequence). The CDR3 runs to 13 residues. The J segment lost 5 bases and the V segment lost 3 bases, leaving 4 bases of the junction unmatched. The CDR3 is CSARGTGGDTQYF. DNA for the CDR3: TGCAGTGCTAGGGGGACAGGCGGAGATACGCAGTATTTT.

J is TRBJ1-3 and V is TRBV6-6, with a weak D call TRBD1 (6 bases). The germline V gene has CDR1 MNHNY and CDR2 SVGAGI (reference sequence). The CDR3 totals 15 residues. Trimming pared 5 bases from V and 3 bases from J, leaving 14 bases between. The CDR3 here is CASSTTGSGGNTIYF. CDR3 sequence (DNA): TGTGCCAGCAGTACTACAGGGTCGGGTGGAAACACCATATATTTT.

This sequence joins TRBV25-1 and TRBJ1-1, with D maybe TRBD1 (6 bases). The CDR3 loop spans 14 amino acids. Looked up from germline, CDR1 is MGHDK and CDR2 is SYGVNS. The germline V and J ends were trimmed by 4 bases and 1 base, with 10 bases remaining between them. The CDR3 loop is CASSVPGQNTEAFF. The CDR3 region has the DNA TGTGCCAGCAGTGTTCCGGGACAGAACACTGAAGCTTTCTTT.

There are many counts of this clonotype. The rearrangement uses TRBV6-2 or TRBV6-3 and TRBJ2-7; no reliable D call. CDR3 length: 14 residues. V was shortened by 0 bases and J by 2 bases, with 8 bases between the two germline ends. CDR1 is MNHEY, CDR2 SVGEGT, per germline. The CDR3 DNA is TGTGCCAGCAGTTACTCATCCAGCCCCTACGAGCAGTACGTC. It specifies CASSYSSSPYEQYV.

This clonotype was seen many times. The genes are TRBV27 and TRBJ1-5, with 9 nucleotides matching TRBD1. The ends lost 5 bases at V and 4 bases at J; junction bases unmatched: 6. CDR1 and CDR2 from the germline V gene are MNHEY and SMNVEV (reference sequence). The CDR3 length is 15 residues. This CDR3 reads CASSTEGQGNQPQHF. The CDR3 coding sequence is TGTGCCAGCAGTACAGAGGGACAGGGAAATCAGCCCCAGCATTTT.

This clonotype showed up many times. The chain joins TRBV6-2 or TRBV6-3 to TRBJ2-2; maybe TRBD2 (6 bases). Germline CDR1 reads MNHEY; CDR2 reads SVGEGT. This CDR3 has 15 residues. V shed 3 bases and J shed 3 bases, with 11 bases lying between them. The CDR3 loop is CASSYGGRDTGELFF. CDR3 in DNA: TGTGCCAGCAGTTATGGGGGGAGAGACACCGGGGAGCTGTTTTTT.

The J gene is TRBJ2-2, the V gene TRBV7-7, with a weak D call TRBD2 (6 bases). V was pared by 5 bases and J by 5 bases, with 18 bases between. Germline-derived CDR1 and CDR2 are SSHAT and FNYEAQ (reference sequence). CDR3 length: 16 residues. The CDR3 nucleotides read TGTGCCAGCAGCAGCGCCATTCTGGGGAGGACCGGGGAGCTGTTTTTT. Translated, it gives CASSSAILGRTGELFF.

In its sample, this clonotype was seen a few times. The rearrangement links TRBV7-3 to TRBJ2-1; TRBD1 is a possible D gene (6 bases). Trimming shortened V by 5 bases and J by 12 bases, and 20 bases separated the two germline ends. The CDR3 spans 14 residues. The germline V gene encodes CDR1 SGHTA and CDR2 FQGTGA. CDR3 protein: CASSRFQGTLAQFF. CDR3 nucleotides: TGTGCCAGCAGCCGATTCCAGGGGACCCTGGCGCAGTTCTTC.

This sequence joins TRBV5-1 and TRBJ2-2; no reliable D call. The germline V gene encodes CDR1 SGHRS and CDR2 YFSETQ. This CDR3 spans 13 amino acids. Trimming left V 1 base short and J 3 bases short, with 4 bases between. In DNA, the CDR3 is TGCGCCAGCAGCTTGCAGGACACCGGGGAGCTGTTTTTT. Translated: CASSLQDTGELFF.

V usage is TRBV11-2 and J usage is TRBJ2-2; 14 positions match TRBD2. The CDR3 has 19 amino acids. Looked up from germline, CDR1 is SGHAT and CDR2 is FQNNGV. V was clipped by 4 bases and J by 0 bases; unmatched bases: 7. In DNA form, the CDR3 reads TGTGCCAGCAGCTCCGGACTAGCGGGGGGCTTGACGAACACCGGGGAGCTGTTTTTT. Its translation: CASSSGLAGGLTNTGELFF.

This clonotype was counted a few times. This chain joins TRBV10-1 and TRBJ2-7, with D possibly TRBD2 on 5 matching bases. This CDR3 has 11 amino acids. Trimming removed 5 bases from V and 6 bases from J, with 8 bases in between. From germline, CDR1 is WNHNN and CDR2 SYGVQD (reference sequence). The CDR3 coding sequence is TGCGCCAGCAGTCGGGGTACCGAGCAGTACGTC. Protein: CASSRGTEQYV.

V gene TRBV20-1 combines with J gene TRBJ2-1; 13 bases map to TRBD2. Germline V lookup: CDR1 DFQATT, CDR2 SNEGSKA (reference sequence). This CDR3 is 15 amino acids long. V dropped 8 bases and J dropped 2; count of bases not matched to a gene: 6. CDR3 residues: CSKLAGGSTYNEQFF. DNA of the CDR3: TGCAGTAAACTAGCGGGGGGGTCAACCTACAATGAGCAGTTCTTC.

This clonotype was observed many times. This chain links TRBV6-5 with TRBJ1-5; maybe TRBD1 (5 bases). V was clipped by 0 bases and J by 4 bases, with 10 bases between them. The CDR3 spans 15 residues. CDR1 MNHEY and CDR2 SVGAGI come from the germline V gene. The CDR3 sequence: CASSYSLGDNQPQHF. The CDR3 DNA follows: TGTGCCAGCAGTTACTCGTTGGGGGATAATCAGCCCCAGCATTTT.

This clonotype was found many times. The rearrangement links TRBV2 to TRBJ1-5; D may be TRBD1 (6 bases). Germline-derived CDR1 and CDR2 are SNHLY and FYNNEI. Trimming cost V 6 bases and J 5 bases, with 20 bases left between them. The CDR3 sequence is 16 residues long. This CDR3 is CASRGPRNRAHQPQHF. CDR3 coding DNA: TGTGCCAGCAGAGGCCCGAGAAACAGGGCCCATCAGCCCCAGCATTTT.

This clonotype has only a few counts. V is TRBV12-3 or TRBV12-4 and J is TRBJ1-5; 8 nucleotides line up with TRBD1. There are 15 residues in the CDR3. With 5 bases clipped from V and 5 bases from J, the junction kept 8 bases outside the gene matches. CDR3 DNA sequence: TGTGCCAGCAGTATCAGGGGGCGAAGAGATCAGCCCCAGCATTTT. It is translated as CASSIRGRRDQPQHF.

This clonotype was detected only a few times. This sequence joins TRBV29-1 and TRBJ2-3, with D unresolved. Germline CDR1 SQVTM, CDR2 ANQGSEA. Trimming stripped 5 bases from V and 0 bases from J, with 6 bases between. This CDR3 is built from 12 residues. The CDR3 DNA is TGCAGCGTTCAATTCAGCACAGATACGCAGTATTTT. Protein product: CSVQFSTDTQYF.

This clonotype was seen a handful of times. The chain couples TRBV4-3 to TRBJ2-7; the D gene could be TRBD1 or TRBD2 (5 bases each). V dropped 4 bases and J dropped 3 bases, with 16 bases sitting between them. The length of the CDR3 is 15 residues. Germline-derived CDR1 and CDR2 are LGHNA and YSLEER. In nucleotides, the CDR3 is TGCGCCAGCAGCCGAGGGACCGAGAAATACTACGAGCAGTACTTC. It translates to CASSRGTEKYYEQYF.

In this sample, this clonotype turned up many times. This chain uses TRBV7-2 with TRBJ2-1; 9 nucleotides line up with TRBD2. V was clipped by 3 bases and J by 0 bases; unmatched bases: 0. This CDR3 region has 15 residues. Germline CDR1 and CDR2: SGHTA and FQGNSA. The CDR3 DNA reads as TGTGCCAGCAGCTTTAGCGGGAGCTCCTACAATGAGCAGTTCTTC. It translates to CASSFSGSSYNEQFF.

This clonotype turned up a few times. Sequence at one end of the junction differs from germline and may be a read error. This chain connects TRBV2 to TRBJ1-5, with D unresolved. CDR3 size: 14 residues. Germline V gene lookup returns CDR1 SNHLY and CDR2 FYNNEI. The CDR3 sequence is CASREETTNQPQHF. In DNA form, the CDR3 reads TGTGCCAGCAGGGAAGAGACAACGAATCAGCCCCAGCATTTT.